This T cell receptor (beta chain) is drawn from a study of blood T cell repertoires in COVID-19. Study-wide background: Some COVID-19 samples were acute and others convalescent; all came from the United States, Italy and Spain. Sources were T cells, B-cell-depleted T cells, or PBMCs; the material itself was cDNA or gDNA.

Original methodology: For nucleated cells, counts were estimated from reference gene primer amplification. Repertoires were generated with immunoSEQ multiplex PCR, while TCRdb's copy carries only in-frame clones and drops some. The D gene and trimming were derived from the DNA, and the V and J assignments and clone size from that table. The data show 140,000 or so clones, approximately 85% seen once. Germline V gene data show CDR1 as LGHNT and CDR2 as FRNRAP. This CDR3 is 14 amino acids long. The V gene end was trimmed by 6 bases and the J gene end by 6 bases; junction bases not matched to a gene: 7.

The chain has TRBV12-5 and TRBJ1-1; 10 bases are a match to TRBD1. The sequence was obtained from a man aged 50 or older with acute or convalescent COVID-19. The sample taken for sequencing was peripheral blood. CDR3 in DNA: TGTGCTAGTGGCCACGGACAGGGGGTCGCTGAAGCTTTCTTT. Translated: CASGHGQGVAEAFF.